This passage covers 10 T cell receptor beta chains from one sample sequenced in a study of control samples from healthy donors and cancer patients. Assay used: immunoSEQ multiplex PCR; TCRdb lists only in-frame clones, some missing. The top ten hold over 10% of the sample, which has 120,000 or so clones, more than 75% seen once. The sample consisted of blood. These receptors were collected from a man younger than 40 in good health.

The chain links TRBV12-3 or TRBV12-4 to TRBJ1-1; no definite D call. The CDR3 is 13 amino acids. Trimming shortened V by 5 bases and J by 1 base, and 8 bases separated the two germline ends. The CDR3 is CASSMRQNTEAFF. DNA for the CDR3: TGTGCCAGCAGTATGAGACAGAACACTGAAGCTTTCTTT.

The rearrangement joins TRBV27 to TRBJ2-2, with 7 bases identical to TRBD1. Germline lookup yields CDR1 MNHEY and CDR2 SMNVEV (reference sequence). This CDR3 spans 15 amino acids. Losses at the gene ends were 3 bases for V and 2 bases for J; bases not matched to a gene: 3. The CDR3 region has the DNA TGTGCCAGCAGTTTCGACAGGGTCAACACCGGGGAGCTGTTTTTT. Protein sequence: CASSFDRVNTGELFF.

Worth noting for this clone: One junction end does not reproduce the germline sequence, and a read error may be involved. The V gene is TRBV6-5, the J gene TRBJ2-6, with unresolved D. Per germline, CDR1 MNHEY and CDR2 SVGAGI. The CDR3 sequence is 14 residues long. The DNA for the CDR3 is TGTGCCACCAGTCCAGGTTCTGGGGCCAACGTCCTGACTTTC. Translated, it gives CATSPGSGANVLTF.

This clone is a singleton in its sample. The chain carries TRBV6-4 and TRBJ2-7; 10 bases fit TRBD2. Germline CDR1 reads MRHNA; CDR2 reads SNTAGT. This CDR3 region has 16 residues. V was pared by 6 bases and J by 3 bases, with 11 bases of the junction left unmatched. The CDR3 DNA sequence: TGTGCCAGCAGATGGGAGCGGGGGGGCCCTAACTACGAGCAGTACTTC. The encoded protein is CASRWERGGPNYEQYF.

Comments on this clone: This sample also contains other DNA sequences that code for the same CDR3. This chain links TRBV7-9 with TRBJ1-1, with D possibly matching TRBD1 (6 bases). Germline values: CDR1 SEHNR, CDR2 FQNEAQ (reference sequence). There are 14 residues in the CDR3. Trimming took 5 bases from V and 2 from J, leaving 12 bases between them. The CDR3 DNA follows: TGTGCCAGCAGCCTACAGGGAGTAAACACTGAAGCTTTCTTT. Translating gives CASSLQGVNTEAFF.

The gene calls are TRBV5-1 and TRBJ1-4; 8 nucleotides align to TRBD1. Germline V gives CDR1 SGHRS, CDR2 YFSETQ. The CDR3 runs 15 residues. V was pared by 3 bases and J by 7 bases, with 8 bases of the junction left unmatched. In nucleotides, the CDR3 is TGCGCCAGCAGCTCACAGGGGGAAGGGGTTGAAAAACTGTTTTTT. Protein product: CASSSQGEGVEKLFF.

The chain uses TRBV18 and TRBJ2-7, with 8 positions matching TRBD1. In germline, CDR1 is KGHSH, CDR2 LQKENI. Trimming at V came to 3 bases and at J to 6 bases, leaving 4 bases not matched to a gene. The CDR3 has 13 residues. CDR3 amino acids: CASSPDRGSEQYF. The CDR3 nucleotides read TGTGCCAGCTCACCTGACAGGGGATCCGAGCAGTACTTC.

This chain joins TRBV12-5 and TRBJ2-7; D gene unclear. The CDR3 runs to 16 residues. The V gene lost 3 bases and the J gene lost 0 bases, with 15 bases spanning the gap. From germline, CDR1 is LGHNT and CDR2 FRNRAP. The CDR3 coding sequence is TGTGCTAGTGGTTTCTATCCAGCGTTTTCCTCCTACGAGCAGTACTTC. This sequence encodes CASGFYPAFSSYEQYF.

This clone is a singleton in its sample. The rearrangement links TRBV4-2 to TRBJ1-4, with D perhaps matching TRBD1 (6 bases). This CDR3 contains 13 residues. The germline gives CDR1 LGHNA, CDR2 YNFKEQ. V gave up 5 bases and J gave up 8 bases, with 12 bases separating them. This CDR3 reads CASSNPGQEKLFF. The DNA of the CDR3 is TGTGCCAGCAGCAATCCGGGACAAGAAAAACTGTTTTTT.

The V call is TRBV18, the J call TRBJ2-3; D might be TRBD1 (5 bases). This CDR3 has 15 residues. Germline CDR1 reads KGHSH; CDR2 reads LQKENI. V was trimmed by 4 bases and J by 0 bases, leaving 11 bases between them. The chain's CDR3 is CASSRLGASTDTQYF. CDR3 DNA sequence: TGTGCCAGCTCACGCCTTGGGGCTAGCACAGATACGCAGTATTTT.